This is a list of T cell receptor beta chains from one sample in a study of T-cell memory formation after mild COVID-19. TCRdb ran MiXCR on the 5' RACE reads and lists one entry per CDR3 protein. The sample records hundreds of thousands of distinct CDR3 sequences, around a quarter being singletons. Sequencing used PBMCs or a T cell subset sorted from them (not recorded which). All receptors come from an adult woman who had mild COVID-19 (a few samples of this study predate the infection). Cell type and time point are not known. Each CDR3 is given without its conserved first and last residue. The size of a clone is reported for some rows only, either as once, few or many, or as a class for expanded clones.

CDR3 protein: AISESKASVWGTQY
clone size: few
J gene: TRBJ2-5
V gene: TRBV10-3
CDR3 length: 14

CDR3 protein: ASSQSGTGKRHGYT
clone size: few
J gene: TRBJ1-2
V gene: TRBV7-3
CDR3 length: 14

CDR3 protein: ASTTGGGALEQY
clone size: .
J gene: TRBJ2-7
V gene: TRBV6-5
CDR3 length: 12

CDR3 protein: ATSDPRTSGDTGELF
clone size: .
J gene: TRBJ2-2
V gene: TRBV24-1
CDR3 length: 15

CDR3 protein: ASSQTGSEQF
clone size: few
J gene: TRBJ2-1
V gene: TRBV6-2/TRBV6-3
CDR3 length: 10

CDR3 protein: ASSAEGVGRSKWGYT
clone size: once
J gene: TRBJ1-2
V gene: TRBV6-5
CDR3 length: 15

CDR3 protein: APGQRNQPQH
clone size: .
J gene: TRBJ1-5
V gene: TRBV19
CDR3 length: 10

CDR3 protein: ATGVAGGKQF
clone size: .
J gene: TRBJ2-1
V gene: TRBV24-1
CDR3 length: 10

CDR3 protein: ASRFPSGELF
clone size: .
J gene: TRBJ2-2
V gene: TRBV7-6
CDR3 length: 10

CDR3 protein: ASSETTGRSYNEQF
clone size: .
J gene: TRBJ2-1
V gene: TRBV12-3/TRBV12-4
CDR3 length: 14

CDR3 protein: SARDGAGADEQF
clone size: few
J gene: TRBJ2-1
V gene: TRBV20-1
CDR3 length: 12

CDR3 protein: ASSRAIYEQY
clone size: few
J gene: TRBJ2-7
V gene: TRBV12-3/TRBV12-4
CDR3 length: 10

CDR3 protein: ASGAIAYNEQF
clone size: few
J gene: TRBJ2-1
V gene: TRBV12-3/TRBV12-4
CDR3 length: 11

CDR3 protein: AWSVLGPWADTQY
clone size: .
J gene: TRBJ2-3
V gene: TRBV30
CDR3 length: 13

CDR3 protein: ASSFLLGSDVLT
clone size: .
J gene: TRBJ2-6
V gene: TRBV7-6
CDR3 length: 12

CDR3 protein: ASSLGQGRTDTQY
clone size: many
J gene: TRBJ2-3
V gene: TRBV7-2
CDR3 length: 13

CDR3 protein: SADTIGSGSTDTQY
clone size: .
J gene: TRBJ2-3
V gene: TRBV20-1
CDR3 length: 14

CDR3 protein: ASSSNVLAGADEQF
clone size: .
J gene: TRBJ2-1
V gene: TRBV7-2
CDR3 length: 14

CDR3 protein: SGQGLNTGELF
clone size: few
J gene: TRBJ2-2
V gene: TRBV29-1
CDR3 length: 11

CDR3 protein: SVEGTAETQY
clone size: .
J gene: TRBJ2-5
V gene: TRBV29-1
CDR3 length: 10

CDR3 protein: AWSPGLAGETQY
clone size: .
J gene: TRBJ2-5
V gene: TRBV30
CDR3 length: 12

CDR3 protein: ASSSSGLAEVADTQY
clone size: .
J gene: TRBJ2-3
V gene: TRBV7-2
CDR3 length: 15

CDR3 protein: ASSQDSGGNTEAF
clone size: few
J gene: TRBJ1-1
V gene: TRBV4-2
CDR3 length: 13

CDR3 protein: ASREGAEQY
clone size: few
J gene: TRBJ2-7
V gene: TRBV3-1
CDR3 length: 9

CDR3 protein: ASSEYSGRRYLDTQY
clone size: few
J gene: TRBJ2-3
V gene: TRBV25-1
CDR3 length: 15

CDR3 protein: ASSLPLTYGYT
clone size: .
J gene: TRBJ1-2
V gene: TRBV12-3/TRBV12-4
CDR3 length: 11

CDR3 protein: ASRPSATGELF
clone size: many
J gene: TRBJ2-2
V gene: TRBV7-6
CDR3 length: 11

CDR3 protein: ASSLNRYPNTEAF
clone size: .
J gene: TRBJ1-1
V gene: TRBV5-6
CDR3 length: 13

CDR3 protein: ASSLAGGKGSPAAGANVLT
clone size: .
J gene: TRBJ2-6
V gene: TRBV5-1
CDR3 length: 19

CDR3 protein: ASSHGGGEQY
clone size: many
J gene: TRBJ2-7
V gene: TRBV19
CDR3 length: 10

CDR3 protein: ASSTQQNSPLH
clone size: .
J gene: TRBJ1-6
V gene: TRBV14
CDR3 length: 11

CDR3 protein: ASSFGGGAVTGELF
clone size: .
J gene: TRBJ2-2
V gene: TRBV7-6
CDR3 length: 14

CDR3 protein: AFSPLAEGYNEQF
clone size: .
J gene: TRBJ2-1
V gene: TRBV30
CDR3 length: 13

CDR3 protein: ASSLDRGPNTEAF
clone size: few
J gene: TRBJ1-1
V gene: TRBV11-3
CDR3 length: 13

CDR3 protein: ASSSLAGGKETQY
clone size: few
J gene: TRBJ2-5
V gene: TRBV12-3/TRBV12-4
CDR3 length: 13

CDR3 protein: ATSDGDSRTYGYT
clone size: .
J gene: TRBJ1-2
V gene: TRBV24-1
CDR3 length: 13

CDR3 protein: ASSSRVTKNIQY
clone size: few
J gene: TRBJ2-4
V gene: TRBV7-9
CDR3 length: 12

CDR3 protein: ASSRATGTVPEAF
clone size: .
J gene: TRBJ1-1
V gene: TRBV4-1
CDR3 length: 13

CDR3 protein: ASTKGTSGLGNNEQF
clone size: few
J gene: TRBJ2-1
V gene: TRBV27
CDR3 length: 15

CDR3 protein: ASATSGVGTGELF
clone size: few
J gene: TRBJ2-2
V gene: TRBV7-9
CDR3 length: 13

CDR3 protein: SGSRGSNQPQH
clone size: few
J gene: TRBJ1-5
V gene: TRBV20-1
CDR3 length: 11

CDR3 protein: ATSGHRETSNEQF
clone size: .
J gene: TRBJ2-1
V gene: TRBV24-1
CDR3 length: 13

CDR3 protein: ASSLSGGADIQY
clone size: many
J gene: TRBJ2-4
V gene: TRBV5-1
CDR3 length: 12

CDR3 protein: ASSSPGRKVETQH
clone size: .
J gene: TRBJ2-5
V gene: TRBV7-9
CDR3 length: 13

CDR3 protein: ATGVAGGYEQY
clone size: few
J gene: TRBJ2-7
V gene: TRBV19
CDR3 length: 11

CDR3 protein: ASNRVGGDTQY
clone size: .
J gene: TRBJ2-3
V gene: TRBV5-1
CDR3 length: 11